What follows are 21 T cell receptor beta chains derived from one specimen sequenced in a study of blood T cell repertoires in COVID-19. Assay: immunoSEQ multiplex PCR; the TCRdb copy retains only in-frame clones and omits some. The repertoire consists of under 250,000 clones, with more than 70% occurring once and the leading ten covering more than 8%. The sample consisted of peripheral blood. All receptors derive from a woman aged 45-59 years with acute or convalescent COVID-19.

V is TRBV7-9 and J is TRBJ1-1; 7 bases are shared with TRBD1. This CDR3 has 14 residues. After removal of 4 bases from V and 7 bases from J, the junction contained 9 bases not matched to a gene. Germline-derived CDR1 and CDR2 are SEHNR and FQNEAQ (reference sequence). For the CDR3, the DNA is TGTGCCAGCAGCTACCCCCCCGGACAGGTTGAAGCTTTCTTT. Translated: CASSYPPGQVEAFF.

The V gene is TRBV7-2, the J gene TRBJ2-2; D is possibly TRBD2 (5 bases). The germline gives CDR1 SGHTA, CDR2 FQGNSA. V was trimmed by 5 bases and J by 4 bases, leaving 17 bases between them. The CDR3 spans 16 residues. The CDR3 bases are TGTGCCAGCAGCCAGACCGGGATTCGGGGCACCGGGGAGCTGTTTTTT. Translating gives CASSQTGIRGTGELFF. Full variable domain (outside the CDR3, taken from reference TRBV7-2 and TRBJ2-2): GAGVSQSPSNKVTEKGKDVELRCDPISGHTALYWYRQSLGQGLEFLIYFQGNSAPDKSGLPSDRFSAERTGGSVSTLTIQRTQQEDSAVYLCASSQTGIRGTGELFFGEGSRLTVL.

This chain joins TRBV18 and TRBJ1-1; the D gene is possibly TRBD1 (6 bases). Looked up from germline, CDR1 is KGHSH and CDR2 is LQKENI. Trimming stripped 3 bases from V and 3 bases from J, with 14 bases between. The CDR3 has 15 residues. This CDR3 reads CASSPQGLRDTEAFF. The CDR3 DNA reads TGTGCCAGCTCACCTCAGGGGCTGAGGGACACTGAAGCTTTCTTT. The full variable domain, rest sourced from reference TRBV18 and TRBJ1-1, is NAGVMQNPRHLVRRRGQEARLRCSPMKGHSHVYWYRQLPEEGLKFMVYLQKENIIDESGMPKERFSAEFPKEGPSILRIQQVVRGDSAAYFCASSPQGLRDTEAFFGQGTRLTVV.

This clone occurred a few times. The rearrangement uses TRBV28 and TRBJ1-1; 7 positions agree with TRBD1. The germline gives CDR1 MDHEN, CDR2 SYDVKM. The trim removed 5 bases at V and 7 bases at J, leaving 7 bases unmatched. The CDR3 is 13 residues long. CDR3 nucleotide sequence: TGTGCCAGCAGTGGTCCCGACAGGGATGAAGCTTTCTTT. It specifies CASSGPDRDEAFF.

The chain's CDR3 is CASSFVTGVNEQFF. The DNA for the CDR3 is TGTGCCAGCAGCTTCGTTACAGGGGTGAATGAGCAGTTCTTC. The chain uses TRBV5-4 and TRBJ2-1; 7 positions agree with TRBD1. From germline, CDR1 is SGHNT and CDR2 YYREEE (reference sequence). Trimming took 2 bases from V and 7 from J; bases not matched to a gene: 6. There are 14 residues in the CDR3.

J is TRBJ2-1 and V is TRBV7-9; 12 positions match TRBD2. CDR1 and CDR2 (germline): SEHNR, FQNEAQ (reference sequence). The CDR3 length is 17 residues. After removal of 0 bases from V and 6 bases from J, the junction contained 6 bases not matched to a gene. CDR3 sequence: CASSLARGLAGSNEQFF. For the CDR3, the DNA is TGTGCCAGCAGCTTAGCGCGCGGACTAGCGGGGAGCAATGAGCAGTTCTTC.

This chain connects TRBV9 to TRBJ2-7; no reliable D call. The germline CDR1 and CDR2 sequences are SGDLS and YYNGEE. Trimming removed 4 bases from V and 3 bases from J, with 14 bases in between. The CDR3 loop spans 14 amino acids. The CDR3 nucleotides read TGTGCCAGCAGCCCCGAAGCAGGAAACTACGAGCAGTACTTC. Translated, it gives CASSPEAGNYEQYF.

This clone was detected only a few times. The chain has TRBV30 and TRBJ2-2, with TRBD2 matching 8 bases. There are 14 residues in the CDR3. CDR1 and CDR2 from the germline V gene are GTSNPN and SVGIG (reference sequence). The V gene end was trimmed by 8 bases and the J gene end by 4 bases; junction bases not matched to a gene: 9. CDR3 coding DNA: TGTGCCATTAACAGCGGGAGAGGCACCGGGGAGCTGTTTTTT. It yields the protein CAINSGRGTGELFF.

The chain links TRBV9 to TRBJ2-1, with 11 bases aligning to TRBD2. This CDR3 region has 15 residues. After removal of 3 bases from V and 5 bases from J, the junction contained 4 bases not matched to a gene. Germline V gives CDR1 SGDLS, CDR2 YYNGEE. As DNA, the CDR3 is TGTGCCAGCAGCGAGACTAGCGGGATCCACAATGAGCAGTTCTTC. This sequence encodes CASSETSGIHNEQFF. Together with reference TRBV9 and TRBJ2-1, the CDR3 gives the full variable domain: DSGVTQTPKHLITATGQRVTLRCSPRSGDLSVYWYQQSLDQGLQFLIQYYNGEERAKGNILERFSAQQFPDLHSELNLSSLELGDSALYFCASSETSGIHNEQFFGPGTRLTVL.

This sequence joins TRBV28 and TRBJ1-2; D is ambiguous. This CDR3 comprises 13 residues. Trimming pared 3 bases from V and 0 bases from J, leaving 5 bases between. Germline assignment: CDR1 MDHEN and CDR2 SYDVKM. CDR3 nucleotides: TGTGCCAGCAGTTTCCCTCCTAACTATGGCTACACCTTC. As protein: CASSFPPNYGYTF.

The chain recombines TRBV27 with TRBJ2-1; the match to TRBD2 covers 13 bases. Germline V gene lookup returns CDR1 MNHEY and CDR2 SMNVEV (reference sequence). The CDR3 has 15 residues. V gave up 5 bases and J gave up 6 bases; unmatched junction bases: 4. The DNA for the CDR3 is TGTGCCAGCAGTCCACTAGCGGGAGGGTTCAATGAGCAGTTCTTC. The encoded protein is CASSPLAGGFNEQFF.

The V call is TRBV4-1, the J call TRBJ2-7; possibly TRBD1 for D (5 bases). Looked up from germline, CDR1 is MGHRA and CDR2 is YSYEKL. The CDR3 extends over 15 amino acids. Trimming took 1 base from V and 5 from J, leaving 15 bases between them. In nucleotides, the CDR3 is TGCGCCAGCAGCCAAGGGTCAGCCAGGGTCGACGAGCAGTACTTC. It codes for CASSQGSARVDEQYF.

The CDR3 sequence is CASSSDRSGRPHEQFF. The CDR3 nucleotides read TGTGCCAGCAGCTCCGACCGTAGCGGGAGGCCCCATGAGCAGTTCTTC. The chain carries TRBV7-9 and TRBJ2-1; 10 positions match TRBD2. Germline V CDR1 and CDR2: SEHNR, FQNEAQ (reference sequence). Trimming cost V 4 bases and J 8 bases; bases outside gene matches: 11. The CDR3 covers 16 residues.

This clone was picked up one time. The genes are TRBV18 and TRBJ2-7; 9 nucleotides line up with TRBD2. V shed 2 bases, J shed 6 bases, and the junction held 2 bases outside the gene matches. The CDR3 runs to 13 residues. In germline, CDR1 is KGHSH, CDR2 LQKENI. The CDR3 nucleotides are TGTGCCAGCTCACCAGGTAGCGGGGGCGAGCAGTACTTC. Encoded protein: CASSPGSGGEQYF.

V and J are TRBV28 and TRBJ2-5, with D uncertain. V was shortened by 4 bases and J by 5 bases, with 17 bases between the two germline ends. CDR3 length: 15 residues. Germline V lookup: CDR1 MDHEN, CDR2 SYDVKM. For the CDR3, the DNA is TGTGCCAGCAGTTACGAACTAAGATTTCAGGAGACCCAGTACTTC. Translating gives CASSYELRFQETQYF.

The rearrangement links TRBV6-5 to TRBJ2-7; 9 bases are a match to TRBD2. CDR1 is MNHEY and CDR2 is SVGAGI in the germline V gene. J gave up 5 bases and V 5 bases, and 4 bases lay outside the gene matches. The CDR3 loop spans 13 amino acids. CDR3 sequence: CASSNSGRDEQYF. DNA for the CDR3: TGTGCCAGCAGTAATAGCGGGAGAGACGAGCAGTACTTC.

The rearrangement uses TRBV20-1 and TRBJ1-1, with D uncertain. The germline V and J ends were trimmed by 3 bases and 9 bases, with 14 bases remaining between them. Germline-derived CDR1 and CDR2 are DFQATT and SNEGSKA (reference sequence). CDR3 length equals 12 residues. The CDR3 DNA follows: TGCAGTGCTAGTCGCACGGTTATAAAAGCTTTCTTT. Translated, it gives CSASRTVIKAFF.

The rearrangement links TRBV20-1 to TRBJ1-5; possible D gene TRBD1, 5 bases. Per the germline V gene, CDR1 is DFQATT and CDR2 is SNEGSKA (reference sequence). V was trimmed by 3 bases and J by 7 bases, leaving 16 bases between them. This CDR3 has 14 amino acids. DNA of the CDR3: TGCAGTGCTAGTACCCAGGGCAACATCCAGCCCCAGCATTTT. As protein: CSASTQGNIQPQHF.

The rearrangement joins TRBV18 to TRBJ1-4, with 8 bases that match TRBD1. V was clipped by 2 bases and J by 7 bases; unmatched bases: 3. The length of the CDR3 is 14 residues. Germline values: CDR1 KGHSH, CDR2 LQKENI. The CDR3 DNA is TGTGCCAGCTCACCAGGAACAGGGGGTGAAAAACTGTTTTTT. Translation gives CASSPGTGGEKLFF.

The chain recombines TRBV11-2 with TRBJ1-1; possibly TRBD1 for D (5 bases). The germline CDR1 and CDR2 sequences are SGHAT and FQNNGV. This CDR3 is built from 14 residues. Trimming took 3 bases from V and 3 from J, leaving 11 bases between them. The CDR3 DNA sequence: TGTGCCAGCAGCTTGGGACTGCCGTACACTGAAGCTTTCTTT. It encodes CASSLGLPYTEAFF.

The chain recombines TRBV6-5 with TRBJ1-2, with unresolved D. The CDR3 sequence is 12 residues long. The V end was cut by 8 bases, the J end by 5 bases, with 12 bases between. CDR1 and CDR2 from the germline V gene are MNHEY and SVGAGI. Written as DNA, the CDR3 is TGTGCCAGCCACGGTCTTGGTTATGGCTACACCTTC. Protein product: CASHGLGYGYTF.